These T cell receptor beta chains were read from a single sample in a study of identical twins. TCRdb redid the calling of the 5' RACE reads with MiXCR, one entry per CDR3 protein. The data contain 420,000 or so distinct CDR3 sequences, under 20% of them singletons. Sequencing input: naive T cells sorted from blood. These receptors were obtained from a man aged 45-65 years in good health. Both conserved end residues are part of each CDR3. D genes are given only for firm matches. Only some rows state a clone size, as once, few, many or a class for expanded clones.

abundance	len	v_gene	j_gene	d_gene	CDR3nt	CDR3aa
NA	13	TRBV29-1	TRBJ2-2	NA	TGCAGCGTTGTGGGCCTAGCCACCGGGGAGCTGTTTTTT	CSVVGLATGELFF
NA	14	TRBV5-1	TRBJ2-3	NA	TGCGCCAGCAGCATACGACAGGGAGGGGATACGCAGTATTTT	CASSIRQGGDTQYF
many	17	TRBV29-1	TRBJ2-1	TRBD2	TGCAGCGTCGAGGTAGCCGGACTAGCGGGAGTATTCAATGAGCAGTTCTTC	CSVEVAGLAGVFNEQFF
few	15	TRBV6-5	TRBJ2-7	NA	TGTGCCAGCAGTTACCAAGTCACAGGCCTAAACGAGCAGTACTTC	CASSYQVTGLNEQYF
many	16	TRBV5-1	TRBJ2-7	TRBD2	TGCGCCAGCAGCTTGACTAGCGGGGCCGTCTCCTACGAGCAGTACTTC	CASSLTSGAVSYEQYF
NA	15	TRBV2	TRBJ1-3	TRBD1	TGTGCCAGCAGCGGACAGGGACTCTTTGGAAACACCATATATTTT	CASSGQGLFGNTIYF
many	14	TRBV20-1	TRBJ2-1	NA	TGCAGTGCTAGGTCCCACAACTCCTACAATGAGCAGTTCTTC	CSARSHNSYNEQFF
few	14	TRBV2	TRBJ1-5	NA	TGTGCCAGCAGTGAAGCCTGGGGGGGTCAGCCCCAGCATTTT	CASSEAWGGQPQHF
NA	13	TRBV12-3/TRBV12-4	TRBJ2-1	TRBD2	TGTGCCAGCAGCCAAGTCCTCGGGGGGTATCAGTTCTTC	CASSQVLGGYQFF
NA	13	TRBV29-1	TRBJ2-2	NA	TGCAGCGTTGAACAGGCGAACACCGGGGAGCTGTTTTTT	CSVEQANTGELFF
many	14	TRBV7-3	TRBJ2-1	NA	TGTGCCAGCAGCTTAAGGTACTCCTACAATGAGCAGTTCTTC	CASSLRYSYNEQFF
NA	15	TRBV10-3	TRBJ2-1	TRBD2	TGTGCCATCAGTGAATCCCAGCGGGGGGACAATGAGCAGTTCTTC	CAISESQRGDNEQFF
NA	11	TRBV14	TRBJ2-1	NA	TGTGCCAGCAGCCGGGGAATTGAGCAGTTCTTC	CASSRGIEQFF
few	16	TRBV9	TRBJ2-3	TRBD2	TGTGCCAGCAGCGAAACTAGCGGAACACCCACAGATACGCAGTATTTT	CASSETSGTPTDTQYF
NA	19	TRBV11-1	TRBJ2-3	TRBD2	TGTGCCAGCAGCCCACCGACTAGCGGGCCACCCTCTAGCACAGATACGCAGTATTTT	CASSPPTSGPPSSTDTQYF
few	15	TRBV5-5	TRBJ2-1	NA	TGTGCCAGCAGCTTGGTAGTGGGACTCAACAATGAGCAGTTCTTC	CASSLVVGLNNEQFF
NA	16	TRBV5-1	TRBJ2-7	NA	TGCGCCAGCAGCTTGGATCGGGGCTCAGGGATCTACGAGCAGTACTTC	CASSLDRGSGIYEQYF
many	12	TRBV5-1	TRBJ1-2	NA	TGCGCCAGCAGCTTGGGCCGGCATGGCTACACCTTC	CASSLGRHGYTF
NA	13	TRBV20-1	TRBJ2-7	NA	TGCAGTGCCCCGGGACGAACCTCCTACGAGCAGTACTTC	CSAPGRTSYEQYF
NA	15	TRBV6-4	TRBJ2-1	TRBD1	TGTGCCAGCAGTACGGACAGGGGGCTGTACAATGAGCAGTTCTTC	CASSTDRGLYNEQFF
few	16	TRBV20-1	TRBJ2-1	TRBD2	TGCAGTGCAACCGGGACTAGCGGGAGTTTTTCCAATGAGCAGTTCTTC	CSATGTSGSFSNEQFF
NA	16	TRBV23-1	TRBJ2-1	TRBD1	TGCGCCAGCAGTCAAACCGGGACAGAAGGGTTCGATGAGCAGTTCTTC	CASSQTGTEGFDEQFF
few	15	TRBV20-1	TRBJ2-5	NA	TGCAGTGCCAGGGCGCGGTCGAAATACCAAGAGACCCAGTACTTC	CSARARSKYQETQYF
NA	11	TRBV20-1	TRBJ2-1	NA	TGCAGTGCGCAGAGGGGGGCTAGCGCCTTCTTC	CSAQRGASAFF
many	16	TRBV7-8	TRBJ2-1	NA	TGTGCCAGCTCTCGCAGGAAAGGGGGGGAGTTAAATGAGCAGTTCTTC	CASSRRKGGELNEQFF
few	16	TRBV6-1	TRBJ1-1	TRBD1	TGTGCCAGCAGCCAAGGGACAGGGGATTTCGGCACTGAAGCTTTCTTT	CASSQGTGDFGTEAFF